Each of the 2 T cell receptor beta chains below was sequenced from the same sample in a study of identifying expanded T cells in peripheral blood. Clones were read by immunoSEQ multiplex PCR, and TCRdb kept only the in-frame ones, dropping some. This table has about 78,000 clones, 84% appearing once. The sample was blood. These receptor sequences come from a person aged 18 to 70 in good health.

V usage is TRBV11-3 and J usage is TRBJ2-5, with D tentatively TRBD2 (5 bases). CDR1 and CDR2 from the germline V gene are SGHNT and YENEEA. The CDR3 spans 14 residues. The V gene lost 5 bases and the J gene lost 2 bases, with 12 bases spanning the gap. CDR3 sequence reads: CASSKPSGQETQYF. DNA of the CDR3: TGTGCCAGCAGCAAGCCTTCGGGGCAAGAGACCCAGTACTTC. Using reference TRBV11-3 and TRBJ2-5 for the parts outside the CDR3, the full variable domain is EAGVVQSPRYKIIEKKQPVAFWCNPISGHNTLYWYLQNLGQGPELLIRYENEEAVDDSQLPKDRFSAERLKGVDSTLKIQPAELGDSAVYLCASSKPSGQETQYFGPGTRLLVL.

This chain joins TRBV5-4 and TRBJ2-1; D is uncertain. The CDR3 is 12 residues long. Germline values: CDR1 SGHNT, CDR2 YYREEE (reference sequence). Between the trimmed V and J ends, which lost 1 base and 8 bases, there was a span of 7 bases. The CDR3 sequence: CASSLSPDEQFF. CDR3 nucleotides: TGTGCCAGCAGCTTGAGTCCGGATGAGCAGTTCTTC.